This T cell receptor (beta chain) was identified during a study of T-cell memory formation after mild COVID-19. The overall study: Largely donor-specific TCR clusters were found. Broader study findings: Pre-infection memory carried some responding clones, suggesting that cross-reactive memory joined. Among clones peaking at day 37 in the second wave, SARS-CoV-2 specificity remained unconfirmed.

This clonotype was seen only a few times. Its antigen is currently unknown. At one end the junction does not follow the germline gene, possibly because of a read error. TCRalpha and TCRbeta libraries used 5'RACE with constant-segment primers and UMIs. One entry per CDR3 protein, called by TCRdb with MiXCR from the 5' RACE reads. Here the sample spans roughly 250,000 distinct CDR3 sequences, around 15% being singletons. The CDR3 runs 12 residues. The chain recombines TRBV12-3 or TRBV12-4 with TRBJ2-5; D ambiguous. Sequenced input: PBMCs or a T cell subset sorted from them (not recorded which). This clonotype was obtained from a man aged 18 to 30 who had mild COVID-19 (a few samples of this study predate the infection). Cell type and time point are not known. CDR3 sequence reads: CASSFVDSTKYF. The CDR3 DNA reads as TGTGCCAGCAGTTTTGTCGACTCGACCAAGTACTTC.